What follows describes a single T cell receptor beta chain. The antigen is undetermined. Subsets obtained from CD4+ cells comprised CD45RA+ naive and CD45RA-negative memory cells. The source of the sample is a study of shared clonotypes between healthy human individuals. Profiled with immunoSEQ multiplex PCR; TCRdb holds only in-frame clones, not every one. The data contain a few hundred thousand clones, more than 95% of them singletons. General observations from the study: Limitation of the genetic and exposure-history diversity represented came from the few donors. Despite large depth, sorted-subset datasets appeared incompletely sequenced. Naive CD4 clonotypes were shared across several donors at about 5%.

Trimming removed 5 bases at V and 5 bases at J, with 16 bases between. In germline, CDR1 is SEHNR, CDR2 FQNEAQ (reference sequence). The CDR3 loop spans 15 amino acids. The chain has TRBV7-9 and TRBJ2-1; tentatively, D is TRBD2 (6 bases). Sequenced sample: naive CD4+ T cells sorted from blood. Specified subset: CD45RA+ positively selected. The receptor's source is a woman aged 25 to 39 in good health. The CDR3 here is CASSRWGEIDNEQFF. CDR3 DNA sequence: TGTGCCAGCAGCCGCTGGGGGGAGATCGACAATGAGCAGTTCTTC. Complete variable domain (other parts from reference TRBV7-9 and TRBJ2-1): DTGVSQNPRHKITKRGQNVTFRCDPISEHNRLYWYRQTLGQGPEFLTYFQNEAQLEKSRLLSDRFSAERPKGSFSTLEIQRTEQGDSAMYLCASSRWGEIDNEQFFGPGTRLTVL.